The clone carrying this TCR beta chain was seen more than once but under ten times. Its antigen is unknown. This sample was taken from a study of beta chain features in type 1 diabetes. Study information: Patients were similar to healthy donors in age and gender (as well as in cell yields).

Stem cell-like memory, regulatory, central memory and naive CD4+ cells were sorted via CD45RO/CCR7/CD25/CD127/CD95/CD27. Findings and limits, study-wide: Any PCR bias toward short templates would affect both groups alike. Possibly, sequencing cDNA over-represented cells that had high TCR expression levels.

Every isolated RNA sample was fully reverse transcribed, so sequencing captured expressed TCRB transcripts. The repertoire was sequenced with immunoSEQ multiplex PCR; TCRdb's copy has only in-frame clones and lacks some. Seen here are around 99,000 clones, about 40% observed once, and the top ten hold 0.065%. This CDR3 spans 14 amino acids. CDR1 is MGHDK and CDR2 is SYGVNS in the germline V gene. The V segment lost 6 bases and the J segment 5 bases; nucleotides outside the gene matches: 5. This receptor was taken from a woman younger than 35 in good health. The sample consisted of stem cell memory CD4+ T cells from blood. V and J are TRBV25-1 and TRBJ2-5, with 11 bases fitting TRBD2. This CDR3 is CASSLAGGGETQYF. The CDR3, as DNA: TGTGCCAGCAGCCTAGCGGGAGGTGGGGAGACCCAGTACTTC.